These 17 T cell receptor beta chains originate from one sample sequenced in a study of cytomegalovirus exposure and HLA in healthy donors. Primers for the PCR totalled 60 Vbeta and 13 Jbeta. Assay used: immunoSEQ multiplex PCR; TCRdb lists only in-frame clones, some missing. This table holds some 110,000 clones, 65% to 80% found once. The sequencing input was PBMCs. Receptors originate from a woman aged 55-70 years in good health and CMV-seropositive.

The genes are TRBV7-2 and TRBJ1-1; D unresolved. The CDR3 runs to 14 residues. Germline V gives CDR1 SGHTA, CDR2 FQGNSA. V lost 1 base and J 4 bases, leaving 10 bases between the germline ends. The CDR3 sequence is CASSLGLALTEAFF. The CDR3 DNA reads TGTGCCAGCAGCTTAGGACTCGCGCTCACTGAAGCTTTCTTT.

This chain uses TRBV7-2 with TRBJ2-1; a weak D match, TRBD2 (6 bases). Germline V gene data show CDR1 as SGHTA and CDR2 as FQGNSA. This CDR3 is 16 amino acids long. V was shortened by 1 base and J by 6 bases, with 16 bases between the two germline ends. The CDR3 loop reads CASSLESQPGSNEQFF. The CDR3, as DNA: TGTGCCAGCAGCTTAGAGTCTCAGCCCGGGAGCAATGAGCAGTTCTTC.

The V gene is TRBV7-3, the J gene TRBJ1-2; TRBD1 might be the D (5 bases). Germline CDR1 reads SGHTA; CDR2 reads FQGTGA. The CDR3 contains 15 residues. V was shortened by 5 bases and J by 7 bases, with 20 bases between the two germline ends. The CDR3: CASSPRDGAVSGYTF. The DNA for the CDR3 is TGTGCCAGCAGCCCGCGGGACGGCGCCGTCTCTGGCTACACCTTC.

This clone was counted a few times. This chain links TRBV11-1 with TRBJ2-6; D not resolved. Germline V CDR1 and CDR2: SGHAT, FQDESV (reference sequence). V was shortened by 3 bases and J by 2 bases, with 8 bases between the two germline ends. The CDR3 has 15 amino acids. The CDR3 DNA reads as TGTGCCAGCAGCTTCTCCTCTGCTGGGGCCAACGTCCTGACTTTC. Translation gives CASSFSSAGANVLTF.

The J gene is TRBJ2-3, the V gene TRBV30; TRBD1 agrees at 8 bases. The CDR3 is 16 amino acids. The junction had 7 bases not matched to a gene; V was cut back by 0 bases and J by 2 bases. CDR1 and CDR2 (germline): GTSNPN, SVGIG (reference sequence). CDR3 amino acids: CAWSVGDRLVTDTQYF. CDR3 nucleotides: TGTGCCTGGAGTGTGGGGGACAGGTTGGTCACAGATACGCAGTATTTT. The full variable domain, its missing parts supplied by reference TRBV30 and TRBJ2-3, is SQTIHQWPATLVQPVGSPLSLECTVEGTSNPNLYWYRQAAGRGLQLLFYSVGIGQISSEVPQNLSASRPQDRQFILSSKKLLLSDSGFYLCAWSVGDRLVTDTQYFGPGTRLTVL.

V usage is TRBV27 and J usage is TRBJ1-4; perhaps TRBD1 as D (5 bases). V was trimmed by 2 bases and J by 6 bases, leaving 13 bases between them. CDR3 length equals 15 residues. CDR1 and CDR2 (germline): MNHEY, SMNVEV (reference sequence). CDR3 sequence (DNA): TGTGCCAGCAGTTTAGGGGGGTTAGGCTATGAAAAACTGTTTTTT. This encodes CASSLGGLGYEKLFF.

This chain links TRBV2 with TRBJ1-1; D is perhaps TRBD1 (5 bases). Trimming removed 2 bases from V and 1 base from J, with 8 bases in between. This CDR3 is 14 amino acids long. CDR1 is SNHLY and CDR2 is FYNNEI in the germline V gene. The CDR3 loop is CASSESDKNTEAFF. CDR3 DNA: TGTGCCAGCAGTGAATCGGACAAGAACACTGAAGCTTTCTTT.

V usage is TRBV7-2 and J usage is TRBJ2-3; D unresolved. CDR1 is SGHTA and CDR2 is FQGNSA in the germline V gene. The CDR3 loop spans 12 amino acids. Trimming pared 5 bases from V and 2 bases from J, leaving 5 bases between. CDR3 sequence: CASSRYTDTQYF. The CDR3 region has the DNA TGTGCCAGCAGCCGTTACACAGATACGCAGTATTTT.

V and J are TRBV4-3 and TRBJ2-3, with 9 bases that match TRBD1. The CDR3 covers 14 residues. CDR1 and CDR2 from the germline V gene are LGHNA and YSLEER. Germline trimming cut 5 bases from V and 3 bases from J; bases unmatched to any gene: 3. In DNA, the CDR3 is TGCGCCAGCAGCTACAGGGGGCATACAGATACGCAGTATTTT. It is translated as CASSYRGHTDTQYF.

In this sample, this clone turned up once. CDR3 protein: CAISPRQDGYTF. The CDR3 region has the DNA TGTGCCATCAGTCCCCGACAGGATGGCTACACCTTC. V gene TRBV10-3 combines with J gene TRBJ1-2, with a possible D match to TRBD1 (6 bases). Germline V gene data show CDR1 as ENHRY and CDR2 as SYGVKD. V was shortened by 5 bases and J by 6 bases, with 10 bases between the two germline ends. This CDR3 region has 12 residues.

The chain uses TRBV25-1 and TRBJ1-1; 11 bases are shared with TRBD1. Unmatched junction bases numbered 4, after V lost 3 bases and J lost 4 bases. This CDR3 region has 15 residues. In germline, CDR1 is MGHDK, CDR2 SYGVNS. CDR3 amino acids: CASSEGTGGFTEAFF. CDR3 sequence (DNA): TGTGCCAGCAGTGAGGGGACAGGGGGTTTCACTGAAGCTTTCTTT. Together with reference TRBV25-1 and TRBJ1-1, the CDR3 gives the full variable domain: EADIYQTPRYLVIGTGKKITLECSQTMGHDKMYWYQQDPGMELHLIHYSYGVNSTEKGDLSSESTVSRIRTEHFPLTLESARPSHTSQYLCASSEGTGGFTEAFFGQGTRLTVV.

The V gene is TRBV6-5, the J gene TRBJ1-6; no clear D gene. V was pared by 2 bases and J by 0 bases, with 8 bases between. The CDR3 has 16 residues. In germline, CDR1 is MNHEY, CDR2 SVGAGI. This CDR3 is CASSYAESSYNSPLHF. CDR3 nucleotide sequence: TGTGCCAGCAGTTACGCGGAGAGCTCCTATAATTCACCCCTCCACTTT.

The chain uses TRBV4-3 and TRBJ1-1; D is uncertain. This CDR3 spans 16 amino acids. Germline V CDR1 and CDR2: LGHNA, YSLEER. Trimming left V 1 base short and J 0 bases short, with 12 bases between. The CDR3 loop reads CASSQARGLMNTEAFF. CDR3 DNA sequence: TGCGCCAGCAGCCAAGCTAGAGGCCTAATGAACACTGAAGCTTTCTTT.

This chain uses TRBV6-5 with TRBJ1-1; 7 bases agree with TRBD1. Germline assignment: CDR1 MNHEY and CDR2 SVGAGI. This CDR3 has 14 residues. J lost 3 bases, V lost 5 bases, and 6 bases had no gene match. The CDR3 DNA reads TGTGCCAGCAGTAGGACAGGACGGGACACTGAAGCTTTCTTT. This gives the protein CASSRTGRDTEAFF.

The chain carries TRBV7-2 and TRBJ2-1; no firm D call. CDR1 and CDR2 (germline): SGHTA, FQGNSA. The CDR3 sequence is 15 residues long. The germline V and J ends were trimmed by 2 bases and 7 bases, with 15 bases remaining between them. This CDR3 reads CASSLYFVAENEQFF. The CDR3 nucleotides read TGTGCCAGCAGCTTATACTTTGTTGCCGAAAATGAGCAGTTCTTC.

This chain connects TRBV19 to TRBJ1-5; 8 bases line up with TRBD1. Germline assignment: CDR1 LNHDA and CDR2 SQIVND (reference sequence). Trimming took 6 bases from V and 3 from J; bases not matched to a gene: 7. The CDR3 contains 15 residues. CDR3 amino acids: CASRWDRSYNQPQHF. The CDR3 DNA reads TGTGCCAGTAGGTGGGACAGGAGCTACAATCAGCCCCAGCATTTT.

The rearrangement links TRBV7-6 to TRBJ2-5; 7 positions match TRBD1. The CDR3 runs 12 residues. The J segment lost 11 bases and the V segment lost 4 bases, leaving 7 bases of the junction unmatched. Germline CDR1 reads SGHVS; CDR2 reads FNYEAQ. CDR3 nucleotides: TGTGCCAGCAGCTCAACGGGGACAGAGCAGTACTTC. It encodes CASSSTGTEQYF.